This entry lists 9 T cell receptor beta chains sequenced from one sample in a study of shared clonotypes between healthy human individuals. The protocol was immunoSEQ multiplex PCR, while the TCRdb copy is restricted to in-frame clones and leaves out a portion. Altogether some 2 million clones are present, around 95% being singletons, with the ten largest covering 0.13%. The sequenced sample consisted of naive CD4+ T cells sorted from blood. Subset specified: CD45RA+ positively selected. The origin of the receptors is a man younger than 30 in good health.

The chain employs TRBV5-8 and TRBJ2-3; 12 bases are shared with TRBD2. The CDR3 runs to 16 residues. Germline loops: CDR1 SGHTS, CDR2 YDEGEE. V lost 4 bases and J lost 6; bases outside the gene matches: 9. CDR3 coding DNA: TGTGCCAGCAGCCCAAAAAGACTAGCGGGGGCGGATACGCAGTATTTT. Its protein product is CASSPKRLAGADTQYF.

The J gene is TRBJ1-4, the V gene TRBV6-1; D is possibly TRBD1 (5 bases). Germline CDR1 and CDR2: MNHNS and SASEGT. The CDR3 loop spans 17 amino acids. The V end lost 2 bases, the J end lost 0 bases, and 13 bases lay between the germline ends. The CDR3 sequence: CASSEFGGAATNEKLFF. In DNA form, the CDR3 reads TGTGCCAGCAGTGAATTCGGCGGGGCAGCAACTAATGAAAAACTGTTTTTT.

The CDR3 nucleotides are TGTGCCAGCAGCTTTAGCGGGGGGGCAAACGGGGAGCTGTTTTTT. This codes for CASSFSGGANGELFF. The chain has TRBV11-2 and TRBJ2-2; 11 bases fit TRBD2. The CDR3 sequence is 15 residues long. Per germline, CDR1 SGHAT and CDR2 FQNNGV. The ends lost 3 bases at V and 7 bases at J; junction bases unmatched: 4.

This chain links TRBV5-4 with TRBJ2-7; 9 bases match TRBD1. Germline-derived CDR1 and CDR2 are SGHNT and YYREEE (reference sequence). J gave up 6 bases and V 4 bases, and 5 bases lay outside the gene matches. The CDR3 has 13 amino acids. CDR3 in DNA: TGTGCCAGCAGCAGGGGACAGGGCCGCGAGCAGTACTTC. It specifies CASSRGQGREQYF.

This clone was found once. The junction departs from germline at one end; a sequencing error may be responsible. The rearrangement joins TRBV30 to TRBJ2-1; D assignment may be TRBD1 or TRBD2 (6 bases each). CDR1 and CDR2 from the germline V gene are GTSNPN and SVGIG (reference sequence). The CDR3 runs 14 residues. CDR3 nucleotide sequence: TGTGCCTGGAGTCGGGGGACACCCTACGATGAGCAGTTCTTC. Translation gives CAWSRGTPYDEQFF.

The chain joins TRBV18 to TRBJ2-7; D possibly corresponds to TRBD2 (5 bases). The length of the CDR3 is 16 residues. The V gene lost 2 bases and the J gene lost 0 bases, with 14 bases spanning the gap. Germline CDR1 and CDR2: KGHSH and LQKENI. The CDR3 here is CASSPIAGDSSYEQYF. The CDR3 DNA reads TGTGCCAGCTCACCAATTGCCGGGGATAGCTCCTACGAGCAGTACTTC.

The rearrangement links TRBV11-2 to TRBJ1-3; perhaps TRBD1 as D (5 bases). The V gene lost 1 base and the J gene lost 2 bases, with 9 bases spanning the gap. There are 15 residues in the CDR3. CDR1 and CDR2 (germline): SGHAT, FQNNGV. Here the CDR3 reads CASSLGLGAGNTIYF. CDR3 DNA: TGTGCCAGCAGCTTAGGCCTGGGGGCTGGAAACACCATATATTTT.

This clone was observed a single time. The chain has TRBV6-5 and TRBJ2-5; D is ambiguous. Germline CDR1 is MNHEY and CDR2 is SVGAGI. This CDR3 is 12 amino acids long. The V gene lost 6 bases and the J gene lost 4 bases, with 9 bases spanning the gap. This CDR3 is CASRGMVETQYF. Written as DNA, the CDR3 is TGTGCCAGCAGGGGGATGGTAGAGACCCAGTACTTC.

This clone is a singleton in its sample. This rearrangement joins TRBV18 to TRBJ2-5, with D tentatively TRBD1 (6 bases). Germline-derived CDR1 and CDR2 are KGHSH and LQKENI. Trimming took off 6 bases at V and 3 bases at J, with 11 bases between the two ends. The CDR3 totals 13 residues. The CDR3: CASSQAGEETQYF. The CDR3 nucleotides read TGTGCCAGCTCCCAGGCAGGGGAAGAGACCCAGTACTTC.